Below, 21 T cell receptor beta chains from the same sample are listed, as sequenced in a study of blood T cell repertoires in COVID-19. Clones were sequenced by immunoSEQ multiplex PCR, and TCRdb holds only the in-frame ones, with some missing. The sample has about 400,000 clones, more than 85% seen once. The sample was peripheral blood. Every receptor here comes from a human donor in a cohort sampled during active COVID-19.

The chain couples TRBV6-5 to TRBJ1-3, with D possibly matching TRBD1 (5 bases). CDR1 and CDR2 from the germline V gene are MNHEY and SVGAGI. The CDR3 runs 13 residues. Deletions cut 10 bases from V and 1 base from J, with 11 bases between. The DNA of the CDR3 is TGTGCCACCTCCCGGGGGTCTGGAAACACCATATATTTT. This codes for CATSRGSGNTIYF.

CDR3 residues: CASSLRFSGANVLTF. The CDR3 region has the DNA TGTGCCAGCAGCTTGCGGTTCTCTGGGGCCAACGTCCTGACTTTC. The rearrangement links TRBV5-5 to TRBJ2-6; unclear D gene. Per the germline V gene, CDR1 is SGHKS and CDR2 is YYEKEE (reference sequence). V was pared by 1 base and J by 0 bases, with 5 bases between. This CDR3 spans 15 amino acids.

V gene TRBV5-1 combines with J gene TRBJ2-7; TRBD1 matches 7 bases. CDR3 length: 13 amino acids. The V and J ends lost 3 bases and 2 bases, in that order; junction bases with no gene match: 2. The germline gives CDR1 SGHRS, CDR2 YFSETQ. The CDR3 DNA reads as TGCGCCAGCAGCTGGGGGACAGCCTACGAGCAGTACTTC. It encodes CASSWGTAYEQYF.

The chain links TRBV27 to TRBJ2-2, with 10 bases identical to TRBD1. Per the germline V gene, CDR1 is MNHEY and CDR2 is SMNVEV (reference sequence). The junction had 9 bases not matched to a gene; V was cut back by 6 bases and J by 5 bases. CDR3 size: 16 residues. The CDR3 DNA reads TGTGCCAGCAGCGCGACCGGGACAGGGGTAACCGGGGAGCTGTTTTTT. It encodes CASSATGTGVTGELFF.

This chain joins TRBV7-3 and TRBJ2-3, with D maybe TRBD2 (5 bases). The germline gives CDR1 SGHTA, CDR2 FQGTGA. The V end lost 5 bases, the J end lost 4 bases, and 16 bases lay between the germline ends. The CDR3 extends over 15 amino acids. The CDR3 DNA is TGTGCCAGCAGCCGCCTGGCGGGTAGCGCAGATACGCAGTATTTT. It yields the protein CASSRLAGSADTQYF.

CDR3 bases: TGTGCCAGTAGTGATTTGCGAGGCGCAACTAATGAAAAACTGTTTTTT. Amino acids: CASSDLRGATNEKLFF. The V call is TRBV19, the J call TRBJ1-4; D is unclear. Germline V gene sequence: CDR1 LNHDA, CDR2 SQIVND (reference sequence). Trimming shortened V by 5 bases and J by 0 bases, and 13 bases separated the two germline ends. The CDR3 is made up of 16 amino acids.

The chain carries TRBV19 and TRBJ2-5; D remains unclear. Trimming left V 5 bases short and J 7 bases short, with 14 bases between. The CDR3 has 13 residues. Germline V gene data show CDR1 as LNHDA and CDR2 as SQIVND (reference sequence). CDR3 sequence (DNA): TGTGCCAGTAGTTCTGGTATCCCAGGGACCCAGTACTTC. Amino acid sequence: CASSSGIPGTQYF.

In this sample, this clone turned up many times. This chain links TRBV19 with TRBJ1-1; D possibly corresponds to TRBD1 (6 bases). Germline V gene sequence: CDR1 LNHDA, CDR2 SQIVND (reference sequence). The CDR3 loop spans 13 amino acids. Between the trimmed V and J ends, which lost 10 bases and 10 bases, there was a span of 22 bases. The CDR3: CATASGAGQRAFF. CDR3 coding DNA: TGTGCCACCGCCTCAGGGGCAGGCCAACGAGCTTTCTTT.

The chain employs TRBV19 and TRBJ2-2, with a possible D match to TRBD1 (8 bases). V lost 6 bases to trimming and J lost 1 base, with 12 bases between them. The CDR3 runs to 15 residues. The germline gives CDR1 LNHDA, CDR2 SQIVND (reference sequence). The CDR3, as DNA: TGTGCCAGTAGGGACAGGGAGGGGAACACCGGGGAGCTGTTTTTT. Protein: CASRDREGNTGELFF.

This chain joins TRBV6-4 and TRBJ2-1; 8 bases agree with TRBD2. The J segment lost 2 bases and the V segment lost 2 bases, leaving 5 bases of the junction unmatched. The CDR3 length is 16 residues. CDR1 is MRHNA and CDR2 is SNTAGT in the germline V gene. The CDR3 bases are TGTGCCAGCAGTGACGAAGCGGGGGCAGCCTACAATGAGCAGTTCTTC. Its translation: CASSDEAGAAYNEQFF.

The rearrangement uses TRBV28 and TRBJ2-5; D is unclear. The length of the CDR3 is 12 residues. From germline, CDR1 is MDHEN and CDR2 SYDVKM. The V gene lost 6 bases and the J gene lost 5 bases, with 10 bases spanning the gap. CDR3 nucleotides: TGTGCCAGCAGGCGAAGTGGTGAGACCCAGTACTTC. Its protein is CASRRSGETQYF.

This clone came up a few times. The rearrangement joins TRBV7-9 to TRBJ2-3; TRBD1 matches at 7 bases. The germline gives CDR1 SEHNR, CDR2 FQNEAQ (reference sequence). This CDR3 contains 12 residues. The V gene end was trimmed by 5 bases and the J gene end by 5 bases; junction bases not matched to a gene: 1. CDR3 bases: TGTGCCAGCAGCCCAGGGGGAGATACGCAGTATTTT. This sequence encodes CASSPGGDTQYF.

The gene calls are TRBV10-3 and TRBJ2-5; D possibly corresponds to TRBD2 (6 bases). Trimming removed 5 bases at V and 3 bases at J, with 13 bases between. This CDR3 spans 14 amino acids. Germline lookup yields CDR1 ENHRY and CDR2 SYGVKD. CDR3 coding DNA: TGTGCCATCAGTTTAGACGGGGGAGAAGAGACCCAGTACTTC. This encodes CAISLDGGEETQYF.

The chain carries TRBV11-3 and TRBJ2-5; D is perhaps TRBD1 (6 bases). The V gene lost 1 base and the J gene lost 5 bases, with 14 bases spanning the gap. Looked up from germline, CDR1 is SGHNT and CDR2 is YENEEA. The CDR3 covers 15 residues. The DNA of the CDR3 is TGTGCCAGCAGCTTAGGGCAGGGGCTACGGGAGACCCAGTACTTC. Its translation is CASSLGQGLRETQYF.

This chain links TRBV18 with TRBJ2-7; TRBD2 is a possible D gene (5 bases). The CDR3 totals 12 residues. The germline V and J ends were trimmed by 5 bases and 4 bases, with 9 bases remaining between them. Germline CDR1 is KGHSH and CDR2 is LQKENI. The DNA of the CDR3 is TGTGCCAGCTCATCACGAGGGTACGAGCAGTACTTC. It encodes CASSSRGYEQYF.

In DNA, the CDR3 is TGTGCCAGCAGCCAAGCGGGACGGGGGGGAAACTACGAGCAGTACTTC. Translated, it gives CASSQAGRGGNYEQYF. The chain links TRBV3-1 (or the pseudogene TRBV3-2) to TRBJ2-7; 8 bases are a match to TRBD2. CDR1 and CDR2 from the germline V gene are LGHDT and YNNKEL (reference sequence). V was clipped by 1 base and J by 3 bases; unmatched bases: 8. The CDR3 length is 16 residues.

CDR3 sequence: CACSAGVTDTQYF. The CDR3, as DNA: TGTGCCTGCTCAGCGGGGGTCACAGATACGCAGTATTTT. V gene TRBV30 combines with J gene TRBJ2-3, with TRBD2 matching 8 bases. The CDR3 covers 13 residues. Germline CDR1 is GTSNPN and CDR2 is SVGIG (reference sequence). V shed 6 bases, J shed 2 bases, and the junction held 4 bases outside the gene matches.

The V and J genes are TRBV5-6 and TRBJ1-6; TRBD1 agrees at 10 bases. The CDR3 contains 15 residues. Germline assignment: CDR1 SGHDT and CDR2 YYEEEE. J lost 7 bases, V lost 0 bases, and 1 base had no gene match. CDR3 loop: CASSLGDRGNSPLHF. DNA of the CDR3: TGTGCCAGCAGCTTGGGGGACAGGGGCAATTCACCCCTCCACTTT.

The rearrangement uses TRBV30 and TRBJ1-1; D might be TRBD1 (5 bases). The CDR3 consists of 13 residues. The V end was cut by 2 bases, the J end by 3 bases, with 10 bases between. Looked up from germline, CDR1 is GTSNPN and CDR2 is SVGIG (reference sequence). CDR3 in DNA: TGTGCCTGGAGTTTGGGGGGTGACACTGAAGCTTTCTTT. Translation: CAWSLGGDTEAFF. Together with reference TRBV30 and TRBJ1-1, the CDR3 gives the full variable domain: SQTIHQWPATLVQPVGSPLSLECTVEGTSNPNLYWYRQAAGRGLQLLFYSVGIGQISSEVPQNLSASRPQDRQFILSSKKLLLSDSGFYLCAWSLGGDTEAFFGQGTRLTVV.

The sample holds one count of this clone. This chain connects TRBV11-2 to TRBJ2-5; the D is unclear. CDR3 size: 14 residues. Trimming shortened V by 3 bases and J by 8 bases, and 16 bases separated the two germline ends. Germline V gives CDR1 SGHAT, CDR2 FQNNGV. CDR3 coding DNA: TGTGCCAGCAGCTTCCTAGATCCAAGAGATACCCAGTACTTC. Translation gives CASSFLDPRDTQYF.

The CDR3 loop is CAINPRGLISSEAFF. The DNA for the CDR3 is TGTGCCATCAACCCTAGAGGCCTAATAAGTTCCGAAGCTTTCTTT. The chain carries TRBV10-3 and TRBJ1-1, with D uncertain. The CDR3 sequence is 15 residues long. The V and J ends lost 7 bases and 8 bases respectively, with 23 bases between them. Germline loops: CDR1 ENHRY, CDR2 SYGVKD.